What follows are 18 T cell receptor beta chains derived from one specimen sequenced in a study of blood T cell repertoires in COVID-19. Assay used: immunoSEQ multiplex PCR; TCRdb lists only in-frame clones, some missing. Counted here are 100,000 to 150,000 clones, roughly four fifths occurring once; the ten biggest clones make up approximately 18%. The sequencing sample was made of peripheral blood. The receptors were gathered from a man younger than 40 with COVID-19, enrolled during active disease.

The chain links TRBV7-9 to TRBJ2-3; D is unresolved. The CDR3 is made up of 12 amino acids. The ends were cut back, 1 base at V and 4 bases at J, with 3 bases in the middle. Germline V gene data show CDR1 as SEHNR and CDR2 as FQNEAQ (reference sequence). CDR3 region: CASSLGADTQYF. The DNA for the CDR3 is TGTGCCAGCAGCTTAGGCGCAGATACGCAGTATTTT.

This chain joins TRBV10-3 and TRBJ2-2; TRBD1 might be the D (6 bases). The germline V gene has CDR1 ENHRY and CDR2 SYGVKD. Between the trimmed V and J ends, which lost 4 bases and 4 bases, there was a span of 22 bases. The CDR3 runs to 18 residues. CDR3 nucleotides: TGTGCCATCAGTGCCTTGTCGGGACAAACAACCCGCACCGGGGAGCTGTTTTTT. Translating gives CAISALSGQTTRTGELFF.

The chain joins TRBV6-5 to TRBJ1-3, with a tentative D call TRBD1 (5 bases). There are 15 residues in the CDR3. Germline values: CDR1 MNHEY, CDR2 SVGAGI. V was pared by 0 bases and J by 2 bases, with 8 bases between. The chain's CDR3 is CASSYSWGAGNTIYF. CDR3 in DNA: TGTGCCAGCAGTTACTCATGGGGGGCTGGAAACACCATATATTTT.

The V gene is TRBV5-1, the J gene TRBJ2-2; possibly TRBD2 for D (5 bases). The CDR3 covers 18 residues. V dropped 1 base and J dropped 4 bases, with 20 bases sitting between them. Germline loops: CDR1 SGHRS, CDR2 YFSETQ. The CDR3 coding sequence is TGCGCCAGCAGCTTGAGCCTACTAACTAGTCCGGGCACCGGGGAGCTGTTTTTT. Its protein product is CASSLSLLTSPGTGELFF.

The V and J genes are TRBV28 and TRBJ2-7; 8 bases are shared with TRBD2. There are 15 residues in the CDR3. V dropped 6 bases and J dropped 4; count of bases not matched to a gene: 11. Germline V gene sequence: CDR1 MDHEN, CDR2 SYDVKM. CDR3 amino acids: CASRILREGGYEQYF. The CDR3 nucleotides are TGTGCCAGCAGAATACTCCGGGAGGGGGGGTACGAGCAGTACTTC.

This chain connects TRBV5-1 to TRBJ2-5; perhaps TRBD1 as D (6 bases). There are 14 residues in the CDR3. CDR1 is SGHRS and CDR2 is YFSETQ in the germline V gene. V lost 9 bases, J lost 5 bases, and 20 bases lay in between. CDR3 loop: CATSGTLGRETQYF. The CDR3 nucleotides read TGCGCCACCTCCGGGACACTCGGTCGGGAGACCCAGTACTTC.

This clone appeared once. V usage is TRBV28 and J usage is TRBJ1-1; D is unclear. V shed 7 bases and J shed 0 bases, with 3 bases lying between them. Germline V gene sequence: CDR1 MDHEN, CDR2 SYDVKM. This CDR3 comprises 11 residues. The CDR3 reads CASTLNTEAFF. In DNA form, the CDR3 reads TGTGCCAGCACCTTGAACACTGAAGCTTTCTTT.

The table lists this clone with a count of one. The chain employs TRBV19 and TRBJ1-2, with D unclear. Trimming shortened V by 4 bases and J by 5 bases, and 11 bases separated the two germline ends. In germline, CDR1 is LNHDA, CDR2 SQIVND (reference sequence). This CDR3 has 13 amino acids. CDR3 in DNA: TGTGCCAGTAGTACAGGCGGACTGTATGGCTACACCTTC. Encoded protein: CASSTGGLYGYTF.

The gene calls are TRBV4-3 and TRBJ1-3; possibly TRBD1 for D (5 bases). Trimming cost V 0 bases and J 2 bases, with 11 bases left between them. This CDR3 is built from 16 residues. Germline CDR1 reads LGHNA; CDR2 reads YSLEER. The CDR3 DNA sequence: TGCGCCAGCAGCCAAGATCGACGGGGGACTGGAAACACCATATATTTT. Translated, it gives CASSQDRRGTGNTIYF.

The chain uses TRBV11-2 and TRBJ2-7; 13 bases match TRBD2. J gave up 2 bases and V 6 bases, and 10 bases lay outside the gene matches. The germline V gene encodes CDR1 SGHAT and CDR2 FQNNGV. This CDR3 spans 17 amino acids. The CDR3 region has the DNA TGTGCCAGCAGTTCAGGACTAGCGGGGGCCATGGCCTACGAGCAGTACTTC. It is translated as CASSSGLAGAMAYEQYF.

The rearrangement links TRBV13 to TRBJ1-1, with D possibly TRBD1 on 6 matching bases. The ends were cut back, 5 bases at V and 1 base at J, with 11 bases in the middle. The CDR3 spans 14 residues. Germline values: CDR1 PRHDT, CDR2 FYEKMQ (reference sequence). CDR3 residues: CASSKPTGNTEAFF. The DNA for the CDR3 is TGTGCCAGCAGCAAACCGACAGGGAACACTGAAGCTTTCTTT.

This chain uses TRBV28 with TRBJ2-7; the D gene is possibly TRBD1 (5 bases). CDR1 and CDR2 from the germline V gene are MDHEN and SYDVKM. Trimming cost V 3 bases and J 5 bases, with 11 bases left between them. This CDR3 spans 13 amino acids. CDR3 sequence (DNA): TGTGCCAGCAGTTTTTACCAGGGTAACGAGCAGTACTTC. Amino acid sequence: CASSFYQGNEQYF.

This rearrangement joins TRBV28 to TRBJ1-4; 7 nucleotides align to TRBD1. This CDR3 is 14 amino acids long. The V and J ends lost 7 bases and 5 bases, in that order; junction bases with no gene match: 7. Germline loops: CDR1 MDHEN, CDR2 SYDVKM. This CDR3 is CASKADRANEKLFF. The DNA for the CDR3 is TGTGCCAGCAAAGCTGACAGGGCGAATGAAAAACTGTTTTTT.

The rearrangement uses TRBV19 and TRBJ1-6, with unresolved D. In germline, CDR1 is LNHDA, CDR2 SQIVND (reference sequence). CDR3 size: 15 residues. Trimming took off 4 bases at V and 5 bases at J, with 12 bases between the two ends. The CDR3 sequence: CASSSLTKDNSPLHF. For the CDR3, the DNA is TGTGCCAGTAGTAGTCTAACCAAAGATAATTCACCCCTCCACTTT.

V usage is TRBV30 and J usage is TRBJ1-2, with TRBD1 matching over 8 bases. With V trimmed by 2 bases and J by 6 bases, 8 bases remained unmatched. The CDR3 is 14 residues long. Germline CDR1 and CDR2: GTSNPN and SVGIG (reference sequence). Here the CDR3 reads CAWSFLGQGNGYTF. As DNA, the CDR3 is TGTGCCTGGAGTTTCCTAGGACAGGGTAATGGCTACACCTTC.

The rearrangement joins TRBV24-1 to TRBJ2-1; perhaps TRBD2 as D (7 bases). The CDR3 length is 14 residues. Trimming took 5 bases from V and 10 from J, leaving 17 bases between them. The V gene's germline CDR1 is KGHDR and CDR2 SFDVKD. The CDR3 DNA reads TGTGCCACCAGTGCTGAGAGGGGGGGCGCCGAGCAGTTCTTC. Residues: CATSAERGGAEQFF.

The CDR3 nucleotides read TGTGCCAGCACCGGACAGCCGAACACTGAAGCTTTCTTT. Translation gives CASTGQPNTEAFF. The V gene is TRBV6-5, the J gene TRBJ1-1, with a tentative D call TRBD1 (6 bases). V was pared by 7 bases and J by 1 base, with 10 bases between. This CDR3 is built from 13 residues. Per germline, CDR1 MNHEY and CDR2 SVGAGI.

V and J are TRBV4-1 and TRBJ2-1, with 11 bases aligning to TRBD2. V lost 3 bases and J lost 7; bases outside the gene matches: 8. Germline CDR1 and CDR2: MGHRA and YSYEKL. This CDR3 region has 16 residues. For the CDR3, the DNA is TGCGCCAGCAGCCAGGGCAAACTAGCGGGGGCAAATGAGCAGTTCTTC. This codes for CASSQGKLAGANEQFF.